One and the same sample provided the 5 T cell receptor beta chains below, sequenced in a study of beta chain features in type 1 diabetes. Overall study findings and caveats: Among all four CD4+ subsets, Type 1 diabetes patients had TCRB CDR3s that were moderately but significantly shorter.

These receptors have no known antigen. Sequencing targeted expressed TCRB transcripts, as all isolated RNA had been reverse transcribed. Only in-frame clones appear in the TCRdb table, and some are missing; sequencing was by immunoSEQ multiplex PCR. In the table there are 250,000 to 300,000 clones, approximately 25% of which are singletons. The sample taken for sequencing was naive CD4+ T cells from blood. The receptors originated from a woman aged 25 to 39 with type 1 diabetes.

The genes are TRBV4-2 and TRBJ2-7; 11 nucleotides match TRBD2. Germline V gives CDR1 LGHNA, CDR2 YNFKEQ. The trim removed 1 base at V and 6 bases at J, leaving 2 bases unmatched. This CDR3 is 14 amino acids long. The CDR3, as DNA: TGTGCCAGCAGCCAAGTACTAGCGGGAGTCGAGCAGTACTTC. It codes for CASSQVLAGVEQYF.

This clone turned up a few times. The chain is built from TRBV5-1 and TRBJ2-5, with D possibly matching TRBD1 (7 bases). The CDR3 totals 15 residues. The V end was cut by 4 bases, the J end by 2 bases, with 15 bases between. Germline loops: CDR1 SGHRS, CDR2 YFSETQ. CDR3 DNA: TGCGCCAGCAGCGGCGACCAGGGGGGACAAGAGACCCAGTACTTC. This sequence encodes CASSGDQGGQETQYF.

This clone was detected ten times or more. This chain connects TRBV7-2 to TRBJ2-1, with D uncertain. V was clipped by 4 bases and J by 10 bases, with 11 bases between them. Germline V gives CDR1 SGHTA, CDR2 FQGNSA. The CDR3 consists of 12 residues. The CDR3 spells CASSSSWREQFF. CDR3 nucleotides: TGTGCCAGCAGCTCGTCCTGGCGGGAGCAGTTCTTC.

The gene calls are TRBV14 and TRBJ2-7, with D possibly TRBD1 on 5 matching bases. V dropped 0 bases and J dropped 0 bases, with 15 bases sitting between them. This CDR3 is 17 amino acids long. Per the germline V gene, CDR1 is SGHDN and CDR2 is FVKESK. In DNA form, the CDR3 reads TGTGCCAGCAGCCAAGAGGTGAGGACATCCCACTCCTACGAGCAGTACTTC. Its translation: CASSQEVRTSHSYEQYF.

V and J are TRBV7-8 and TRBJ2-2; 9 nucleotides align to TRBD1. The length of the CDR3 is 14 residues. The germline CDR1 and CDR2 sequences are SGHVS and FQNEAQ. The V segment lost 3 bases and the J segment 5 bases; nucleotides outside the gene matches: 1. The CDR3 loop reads CASSFGTGTGELFF. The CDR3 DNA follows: TGTGCCAGCAGCTTTGGGACAGGGACCGGGGAGCTGTTTTTT.